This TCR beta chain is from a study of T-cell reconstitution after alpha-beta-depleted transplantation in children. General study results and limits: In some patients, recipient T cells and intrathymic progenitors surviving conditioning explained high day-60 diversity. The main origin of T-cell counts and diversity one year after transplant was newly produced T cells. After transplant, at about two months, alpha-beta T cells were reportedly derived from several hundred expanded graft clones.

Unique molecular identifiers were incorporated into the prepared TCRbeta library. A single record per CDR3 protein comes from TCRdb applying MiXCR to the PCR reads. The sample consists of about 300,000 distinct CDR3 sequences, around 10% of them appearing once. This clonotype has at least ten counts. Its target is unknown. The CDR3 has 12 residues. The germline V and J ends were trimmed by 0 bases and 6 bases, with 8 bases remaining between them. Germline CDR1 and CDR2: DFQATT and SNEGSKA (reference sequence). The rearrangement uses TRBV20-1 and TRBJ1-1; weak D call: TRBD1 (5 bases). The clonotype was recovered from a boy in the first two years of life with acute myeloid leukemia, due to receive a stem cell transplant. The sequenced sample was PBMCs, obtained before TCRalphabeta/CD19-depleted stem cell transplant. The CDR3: CSARDQTAEAFF. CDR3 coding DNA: TGCAGTGCTAGAGATCAGACAGCTGAAGCTTTCTTT.